A selection of T cell receptor beta chains follows, all from one sample in a study of shared clonotypes between healthy human individuals. The data were produced by immunoSEQ multiplex PCR, yet TCRdb's version contains in-frame clones alone and is incomplete. The sample records about 980,000 clones, roughly 72% being singletons. Sequencing was done on a sample of memory CD4+ T cells sorted from blood. The receptor source for this set is a man in his late teens or twenties in good health. CDR3s include the opening cysteine and the closing phenylalanine or tryptophan. The D gene is left open where the match is weak. Where a row states a size, it is once, few, many or the class of an expanded clone; other rows omit it.

V gene	D gene	CDR3 length	J gene	clone size	CDR3 protein	CDR3 DNA
TRBV15	-	12	TRBJ2-5	-	CATSRDGETQYF	TGTGCCACCAGCAGAGATGGGGAGACCCAGTACTTC
TRBV28	-	14	TRBJ2-3	-	CASSLWGNADTQYF	TGTGCCAGCAGTTTATGGGGTAATGCAGATACGCAGTATTTT
TRBV14	TRBD2	15	TRBJ2-1	few	CASSRPGLVYNEQFF	TGTGCCAGCAGCAGGCCGGGACTAGTGTACAATGAGCAGTTCTTC
TRBV10-3	-	14	TRBJ2-7	-	CAISGRGDPYEQYF	TGTGCCATCAGTGGGCGCGGGGACCCCTACGAGCAGTACTTC
TRBV19	-	14	TRBJ1-2	-	CASSAGLTNYGYTF	TGTGCCAGTAGTGCCGGACTGACTAACTATGGCTACACCTTC
TRBV5-1	-	15	TRBJ2-1	-	CASSSGQSAYNEQFF	TGCGCCAGCAGCTCTGGACAGTCGGCCTACAATGAGCAGTTCTTC
TRBV9	-	15	TRBJ1-2	-	CASSVGGSFGYGYTF	TGTGCCAGCAGCGTAGGCGGGTCCTTTGGCTATGGCTACACCTTC
TRBV28	-	14	TRBJ1-4	few	CAILRPGTSEKLFF	TGTGCCATCCTACGGCCAGGGACGAGTGAAAAACTGTTTTTT
TRBV9	TRBD1	15	TRBJ2-3	-	CASSARTGSTDTQYF	TGTGCCAGCAGCGCCAGGACAGGGAGCACAGATACGCAGTATTTT
TRBV11-2	TRBD1	16	TRBJ2-7	once	CASSPRQGMRYYEQYF	TGTGCCAGCAGCCCTCGACAGGGTATGAGGTACTACGAGCAGTACTTC
TRBV2	-	16	TRBJ2-1	-	CASRTLAISSYNEQFF	TGTGCCAGCAGAACATTAGCGATAAGCTCCTACAATGAGCAGTTCTTC
TRBV18	-	15	TRBJ1-4	-	CASSPRREANEKLFF	TGTGCCAGCTCACCCCGGAGGGAAGCTAATGAAAAACTGTTTTTT
TRBV11-2	TRBD2	18	TRBJ2-3	-	CASSYGLAGGPITDTQYF	TGTGCCAGCAGCTATGGACTAGCGGGAGGGCCGATCACAGATACGCAGTATTTT
TRBV7-3	-	14	TRBJ2-3	-	CASSLAGSSDTQYF	TGTGCCAGCAGTTTGGCGGGGTCCTCAGATACGCAGTATTTT
TRBV30	TRBD1	13	TRBJ1-5	-	CAWSSGQWTSQHF	TGTGCCTGGAGCTCGGGACAGTGGACGTCCCAGCATTTT
TRBV2	-	12	TRBJ1-6	few	CASSTANSPLHF	TGTGCCAGCAGCACGGCGAATTCACCCCTCCACTTT
TRBV5-6	TRBD1	15	TRBJ1-5	-	CASSFTGVSNQPQHF	TGTGCCAGCAGCTTCACAGGGGTGAGCAATCAGCCCCAGCATTTT
TRBV28	-	19	TRBJ2-5	-	CASSRRTGAGGQDGETQYF	TGTGCCAGCAGTCGGAGAACAGGGGCCGGGGGACAAGATGGGGAGACCCAGTACTTC
TRBV19	-	15	TRBJ2-7	-	CASSIDGRGAYEQYF	TGTGCCAGTAGTATAGATGGCAGAGGCGCCTACGAGCAGTACTTC
TRBV2	-	13	TRBJ1-2	-	CASIVAGHYGYTF	TGTGCCAGCATCGTGGCGGGCCACTATGGCTACACCTTC
TRBV19	-	17	TRBJ2-6	-	CASSIVTGYSGANVLTF	TGTGCCAGTAGTATAGTTACGGGTTACTCTGGGGCCAACGTCCTGACTTTC
TRBV4-1	-	16	TRBJ2-3	-	CASSHGDSIYTDTQYF	TGCGCCAGCAGCCATGGTGACAGCATATACACAGATACGCAGTATTTT
TRBV4-2	TRBD1	15	TRBJ2-7	-	CASSQGGTGVNEQYF	TGTGCCAGCAGCCAAGGAGGGACAGGGGTCAACGAGCAGTACTTC
TRBV29-1	-	15	TRBJ2-1	-	CSVLQPSRSYNEQFF	TGCAGCGTCCTCCAACCCAGTCGCTCCTACAATGAGCAGTTCTTC
TRBV28	-	15	TRBJ2-7	-	CASSLLSGTFYEQYF	TGTGCCAGCAGTTTACTTTCCGGGACATTCTACGAGCAGTACTTC
TRBV7-9	-	15	TRBJ2-1	-	CASSLVAASYNEQFF	TGTGCCAGCAGCTTAGTAGCGGCCTCCTACAATGAGCAGTTCTTC
TRBV6-1	-	15	TRBJ2-5	-	CASSEAQQGWETQYF	TGTGCCAGCAGTGAAGCCCAACAGGGTTGGGAGACCCAGTACTTC
TRBV5-5	TRBD1	16	TRBJ1-4	-	CASSRDRSSTNEKLFF	TGTGCCAGCAGCCGGGACAGGAGTTCAACTAATGAAAAACTGTTTTTT
TRBV5-1	TRBD2	15	TRBJ2-1	-	CASSLRLAGYNEQFF	TGCGCCAGCAGCTTGAGACTAGCGGGGTACAATGAGCAGTTCTTC
TRBV2	-	13	TRBJ2-7	-	CASSRTDYYEQYF	TGTGCCAGCAGCCGGACAGACTACTACGAGCAGTACTTC
TRBV6-1	-	15	TRBJ2-3	few	CASSEKRGYTDTQYF	TGTGCCAGCAGTGAGAAGCGCGGGTACACAGATACGCAGTATTTT
TRBV9	-	14	TRBJ2-3	-	CASSARQQGDTQYF	TGTGCCAGCAGCGCCCGCCAACAGGGTGATACGCAGTATTTT
TRBV5-1	-	16	TRBJ2-1	-	CASSGPTAESYNEQFF	TGCGCCAGCAGCGGGCCTACTGCGGAGTCTTACAATGAGCAGTTCTTC
TRBV9	-	15	TRBJ2-1	few	CASSWAAEVSNEQFF	TGTGCCAGCTCCTGGGCGGCAGAGGTATCCAATGAGCAGTTCTTC
TRBV30	-	13	TRBJ2-7	-	CAWTQGSSYEQYF	TGTGCCTGGACGCAGGGGAGCTCCTACGAGCAGTACTTC
TRBV5-1	-	18	TRBJ2-5	-	CASDHHRDRTEKQETQYF	TGCGCCAGCGACCATCACAGGGATCGGACAGAGAAACAAGAGACCCAGTACTTC
TRBV7-9	-	15	TRBJ1-1	-	CASSLEGLGGTEAFF	TGTGCCAGCAGCTTAGAGGGACTTGGTGGGACTGAAGCTTTCTTT
TRBV5-6	-	13	TRBJ2-5	-	CASSFRDQETQYF	TGTGCCAGCAGCTTTAGGGACCAAGAGACCCAGTACTTC
TRBV19	TRBD2	15	TRBJ2-1	-	CASSGLAGGNNEQFF	TGTGCCAGTAGTGGACTAGCGGGAGGCAACAATGAGCAGTTCTTC
TRBV6-5	TRBD1	14	TRBJ2-7	-	CASSPGTVRNEQYF	TGTGCCAGCAGTCCGGGGACAGTAAGGAACGAGCAGTACTTC
TRBV6-5	-	15	TRBJ2-2	-	CASSVTELSTGELFF	TGTGCCAGCAGCGTGACAGAGCTGAGCACCGGGGAGCTGTTTTTT
TRBV5-1	-	15	TRBJ2-1	-	CASSWDREVRNEQFF	TGCGCCAGCAGCTGGGACCGGGAAGTGAGGAATGAGCAGTTCTTC
TRBV30	-	14	TRBJ2-7	-	CAWNPGKGSYEQYF	TGTGCCTGGAACCCCGGGAAGGGGTCCTACGAGCAGTACTTC
TRBV7-2	TRBD2	14	TRBJ2-7	-	CASSDRTSSYEQYF	TGTGCCAGCAGCGACCGGACTAGCTCCTACGAGCAGTACTTC
TRBV7-9	TRBD2	19	TRBJ2-5	-	CASSLWSGLAGLSQETQYF	TGTGCCAGCAGCTTATGGTCGGGACTAGCGGGGCTCTCACAAGAGACCCAGTACTTC
TRBV10-2	TRBD2	15	TRBJ2-5	many	CASTRASGRGETQYF	TGCGCCAGCACCCGGGCTAGCGGGAGGGGGGAGACCCAGTACTTC
TRBV10-3	-	13	TRBJ1-1	-	CATSLGGNTEAFF	TGTGCCACTTCTTTGGGTGGGAACACTGAAGCTTTCTTT
TRBV7-9	-	17	TRBJ2-7	-	CASSLGRDRGRLYEQYF	TGTGCCAGCAGCTTGGGGAGAGACCGGGGGCGACTCTACGAGCAGTACTTC
TRBV10-2	-	13	TRBJ1-5	-	CASRDTSNQPQHF	TGCGCCAGCAGGGACACCAGCAATCAGCCCCAGCATTTT
TRBV29-1	-	12	TRBJ1-4	few	CSVVVSGEKLFF	TGCAGCGTTGTGGTCAGCGGAGAAAAACTGTTTTTT